This T cell receptor (beta chain) was sequenced for a study of CD8 T cells in Susac syndrome. TCR beta was sequenced from blood CD8+ and CD4+ T cells. The controls were healthy donors who were matched for age and sex. Study-wide results and caveats: That the number of individuals in its TCR sequencing and HLA analysis was relatively small was acknowledged by the study.

Concerning this clonotype: What it binds is not known.

J was trimmed by 4 bases and V by 1 base; bases with no gene match: 6. The CDR3 contains 15 residues. CDR1 is MGHRA, CDR2 YSYEKL, per germline. The RNA, about 0.45 to 1 ug, was put through reverse transcription using random hexamers. TCRdb reanalysed the immunoSEQ multiplex PCR reads using MiXCR and keeps one entry per CDR3 protein. The sample lists tens of thousands of distinct CDR3 sequences; 93% were seen once. This sequence originates from a human donor in good health. The sequenced sample was CD8+ T cells from PBMCs. The genes are TRBV4-1 and TRBJ2-7, with 8 bases identical to TRBD2. This CDR3 reads CASSQGAGVGYEQYF. CDR3 nucleotides: TGCGCCAGCAGCCAAGGAGCGGGAGTCGGGTACGAGCAGTACTTC.